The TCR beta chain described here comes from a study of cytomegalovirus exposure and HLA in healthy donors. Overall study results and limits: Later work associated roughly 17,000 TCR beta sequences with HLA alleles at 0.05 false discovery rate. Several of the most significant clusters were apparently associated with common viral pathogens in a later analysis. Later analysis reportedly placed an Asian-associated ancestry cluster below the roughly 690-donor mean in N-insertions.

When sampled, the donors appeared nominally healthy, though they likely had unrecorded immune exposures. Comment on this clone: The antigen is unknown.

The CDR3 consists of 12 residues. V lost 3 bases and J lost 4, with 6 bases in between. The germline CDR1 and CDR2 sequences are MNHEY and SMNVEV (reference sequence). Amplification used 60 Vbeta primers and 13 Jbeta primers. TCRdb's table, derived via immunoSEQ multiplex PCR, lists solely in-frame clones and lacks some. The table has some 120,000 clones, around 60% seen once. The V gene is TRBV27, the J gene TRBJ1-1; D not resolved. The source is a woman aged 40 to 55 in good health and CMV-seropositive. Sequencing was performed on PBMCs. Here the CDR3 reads CASSFFGTEAFF. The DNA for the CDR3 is TGTGCCAGCAGTTTCTTCGGCACTGAAGCTTTCTTT.